A single sample gave rise to the 21 T cell receptor beta chains below, sequenced in a study of blood T cell repertoires in COVID-19. Some clones are missing from TCRdb's copy, which holds only in-frame ones; the method was immunoSEQ multiplex PCR. The data show a few hundred thousand clones, roughly nine tenths seen once. Sequencing used PBMCs or T cells enriched from blood (not recorded which). The receptors here all came from a middle-aged woman who had been exposed to COVID-19.

The V call is TRBV15, the J call TRBJ2-3; TRBD2 matches at 7 bases. CDR1 LNHNV and CDR2 YYDKDF come from the germline V gene (reference sequence). The V gene end was trimmed by 5 bases and the J gene end by 11 bases; junction bases not matched to a gene: 10. The CDR3 has 13 residues. The CDR3 loop is CATSEGLSLEQYF. The DNA for the CDR3 is TGTGCCACCAGCGAGGGACTATCCTTGGAGCAGTATTTT.

This clone has just one count. The V and J genes are TRBV3-1 (or the pseudogene TRBV3-2) and TRBJ1-1; 7 nucleotides match TRBD1. The CDR3 runs 15 residues. The V gene end was trimmed by 6 bases and the J gene end by 5 bases; junction bases not matched to a gene: 12. Germline V gives CDR1 LGHDT, CDR2 YNNKEL (reference sequence). The CDR3 loop reads CASSRTGGSGTEAFF. The CDR3 DNA follows: TGTGCCAGCAGTCGGACAGGTGGGTCGGGGACTGAAGCTTTCTTT.

This chain uses TRBV7-9 with TRBJ2-1; D is unresolved. The CDR3 extends over 13 amino acids. Looked up from germline, CDR1 is SEHNR and CDR2 is FQNEAQ (reference sequence). V shed 5 bases and J shed 4 bases, with 9 bases lying between them. CDR3 in DNA: TGTGCCAGCAGCGGGCTGGATTACAATGAGCAGTTCTTC. Its translation: CASSGLDYNEQFF.

This clone was counted once. The rearrangement uses TRBV5-4 and TRBJ2-2; no firm D call. This CDR3 has 13 residues. Germline assignment: CDR1 SGHNT and CDR2 YYREEE (reference sequence). The ends were cut back, 0 bases at V and 4 bases at J, with 4 bases in the middle. The CDR3 sequence: CASSLDFTGELFF. CDR3 bases: TGTGCCAGCAGCTTGGACTTCACCGGGGAGCTGTTTTTT. The whole variable domain, filled in from reference TRBV5-4 and TRBJ2-2, reads ETGVTQSPTHLIKTRGQQVTLRCSSQSGHNTVSWYQQALGQGPQFIFQYYREEENGRGNFPPRFSGLQFPNYSSELNVNALELDDSALYLCASSLDFTGELFFGEGSRLTVL.

This clone was seen only once. This chain connects TRBV5-6 to TRBJ1-1, with a tentative D call TRBD1 (5 bases). Trimming removed 1 base at V and 5 bases at J, with 12 bases between. Germline V gene data show CDR1 as SGHDT and CDR2 as YYEEEE. This CDR3 has 14 residues. CDR3 in DNA: TGTGCCAGCAGCTTGAGAGGGGAGGGGACTGAAGCTTTCTTT. It encodes CASSLRGEGTEAFF. Filled out from reference TRBV5-6 and TRBJ1-1, the complete variable domain reads DAGVTQSPTHLIKTRGQQVTLRCSPKSGHDTVSWYQQALGQGPQFIFQYYEEEERQRGNFPDRFSGHQFPNYSSELNVNALLLGDSALYLCASSLRGEGTEAFFGQGTRLTVV.

Regarding this clone: The germline gene is not matched at one end of the junction; a read error may be the cause. V gene TRBV12-3 or TRBV12-4 combines with J gene TRBJ1-2; D possibly corresponds to TRBD1 (6 bases). There are 12 residues in the CDR3. The chain's CDR3 is CASSSSPTRGNF. The CDR3 DNA is TGTGCCAGCAGTTCCTCCCCTACGAGGGGGAATTTC.

The gene calls are TRBV9 and TRBJ2-2, with 8 bases aligning to TRBD2. Germline V gene sequence: CDR1 SGDLS, CDR2 YYNGEE. V was pared by 4 bases and J by 2 bases, with 4 bases of the junction left unmatched. The CDR3 length is 15 residues. The CDR3: CASSLGLANTGELFF. The DNA for the CDR3 is TGTGCCAGCAGCCTAGGACTAGCTAACACCGGGGAGCTGTTTTTT.

This rearrangement joins TRBV6-5 to TRBJ1-2; D is perhaps TRBD1 (6 bases). V shed 6 bases and J shed 3 bases, with 14 bases lying between them. The CDR3 is 14 residues long. CDR1 and CDR2 (germline): MNHEY, SVGAGI. CDR3 coding DNA: TGTGCCAGCAGCCGTAGACAGGAGGACTATGGCTACACCTTC. Translation gives CASSRRQEDYGYTF.

The chain couples TRBV6-5 to TRBJ1-3, with D tentatively TRBD1 (5 bases). The V gene lost 6 bases and the J gene lost 4 bases, with 13 bases spanning the gap. The CDR3 is made up of 14 amino acids. From germline, CDR1 is MNHEY and CDR2 SVGAGI. The CDR3 region has the DNA TGTGCCAGCAGCTCCAGGGTGTCCGGAAACACCATATATTTT. The encoded protein is CASSSRVSGNTIYF.

The J gene is TRBJ1-1, the V gene TRBV19, with D uncertain. Germline V CDR1 and CDR2: LNHDA, SQIVND (reference sequence). CDR3 size: 14 residues. V was trimmed by 8 bases and J by 3 bases, leaving 16 bases between them. DNA of the CDR3: TGTGCCAGTCAACAGTTCCCTTTGGACACTGAAGCTTTCTTT. The encoded protein is CASQQFPLDTEAFF. The full variable domain, in which reference TRBV19 and TRBJ1-1 provide the parts outside the CDR3, is DGGITQSPKYLFRKEGQNVTLSCEQNLNHDAMYWYRQDPGQGLRLIYYSQIVNDFQKGDIAEGYSVSREKKESFPLTVTSAQKNPTAFYLCASQQFPLDTEAFFGQGTRLTVV.

The chain is built from TRBV2 and TRBJ1-1, with D possibly being TRBD1 (5 bases). The germline gives CDR1 SNHLY, CDR2 FYNNEI. With 2 bases removed from V and 3 bases from J, the gap between germline ends came to 7 bases. The CDR3 runs 13 residues. The CDR3: CASSEWGDTEAFF. The CDR3 DNA is TGTGCCAGCAGTGAATGGGGGGACACTGAAGCTTTCTTT.

The rearrangement links TRBV15 to TRBJ2-1, with D possibly matching TRBD1 (6 bases). CDR1 is LNHNV and CDR2 is YYDKDF in the germline V gene (reference sequence). Trimming shortened V by 4 bases and J by 0 bases, and 10 bases separated the two germline ends. The CDR3 spans 15 residues. The CDR3 DNA is TGTGCCACCAGCAAACAGGGTAGCTCCTACAATGAGCAGTTCTTC. This translates into CATSKQGSSYNEQFF. The variable domain in full, with the rest retrieved from reference TRBV15 and TRBJ2-1, is DAMVIQNPRYQVTQFGKPVTLSCSQTLNHNVMYWYQQKSSQAPKLLFHYYDKDFNNEADTPDNFQSRRPNTSFCFLDIRSPGLGDTAMYLCATSKQGSSYNEQFFGPGTRLTVL.

The table lists this clone with a count of one. The chain has TRBV5-1 and TRBJ2-6; 8 positions match TRBD2. There are 17 residues in the CDR3. Per the germline V gene, CDR1 is SGHRS and CDR2 is YFSETQ. V trimming: 1 base; J trimming: 0 bases; junction bases outside the gene matches: 3. The CDR3 region is CASSLTSGASGANVLTF. The CDR3 bases are TGCGCCAGCAGCTTGACTAGCGGAGCCTCTGGGGCCAACGTCCTGACTTTC.

The rearrangement joins TRBV6-4 to TRBJ2-2, with D unclear. The CDR3 runs to 15 residues. V was pared by 0 bases and J by 4 bases, with 9 bases between. The germline V gene has CDR1 MRHNA and CDR2 SNTAGT. The CDR3 reads CASSDSGDGTGELFF. In DNA, the CDR3 is TGTGCCAGCAGTGACTCCGGTGATGGCACCGGGGAGCTGTTTTTT.

This rearrangement joins TRBV19 to TRBJ1-4; D is uncertain. The V gene lost 5 bases and the J gene lost 8 bases, with 12 bases spanning the gap. The CDR3 contains 13 residues. Germline V CDR1 and CDR2: LNHDA, SQIVND (reference sequence). The CDR3 protein is CASSLLSSEKLFF. In DNA form, the CDR3 reads TGTGCCAGTAGTCTTCTATCTTCCGAAAAACTGTTTTTT.

The chain joins TRBV12-3 or TRBV12-4 to TRBJ1-1, with D perhaps TRBD1 (6 bases). Trimming shortened V by 6 bases and J by 11 bases, and 16 bases separated the two germline ends. The CDR3 is 12 residues long. CDR3 coding DNA: TGTGCCAGCAGCACCGATGGGCAGGGGGCTTTCTTT. It specifies CASSTDGQGAFF.

The table lists this clone with a count of one. The chain joins TRBV24-1 to TRBJ2-1; TRBD2 matches 11 bases. Looked up from germline, CDR1 is KGHDR and CDR2 is SFDVKD. Unmatched junction bases numbered 9, after V lost 4 bases and J lost 8 bases. This CDR3 contains 16 residues. The CDR3 nucleotides are TGTGCCACCAGTGACCTGACTAGCGGGAAAGGGTATGAGCAGTTCTTC. The encoded protein is CATSDLTSGKGYEQFF.

This clone was detected only once. V gene TRBV6-1 combines with J gene TRBJ2-7; D is possibly TRBD2 (6 bases). The CDR3 has 15 amino acids. Trimming cost V 2 bases and J 4 bases, with 15 bases left between them. Germline-derived CDR1 and CDR2 are MNHNS and SASEGT. CDR3 amino acids: CASSEPERAHYEQYF. The CDR3 bases are TGTGCCAGCAGTGAACCGGAGCGGGCCCATTACGAGCAGTACTTC.

In DNA form, the CDR3 reads TGTGCCAGCAGCTTAGGCCAAGCGGGGGGCGGCGATGAGCAGTTCTTC. As protein: CASSLGQAGGGDEQFF. This chain joins TRBV11-3 and TRBJ2-1; 9 nucleotides align to TRBD2. CDR1 is SGHNT and CDR2 is YENEEA in the germline V gene. V gave up 1 base and J gave up 8 bases; unmatched junction bases: 9. The CDR3 loop spans 16 amino acids.

Written as DNA, the CDR3 is TGTGCCAGCAGCCAGGGCGGACTAGCGGCCTACGAGCAGTACTTC. This encodes CASSQGGLAAYEQYF. The chain combines TRBV3-1 (or the pseudogene TRBV3-2) with TRBJ2-7; 10 positions match TRBD2. The CDR3 contains 15 residues. The germline V gene has CDR1 LGHDT and CDR2 YNNKEL (reference sequence). With 3 bases clipped from V and 2 bases from J, the junction kept 4 bases outside the gene matches.

The rearrangement joins TRBV27 to TRBJ1-6; D possibly corresponds to TRBD1 (5 bases). CDR1 is MNHEY, CDR2 SMNVEV, per germline (reference sequence). The CDR3 runs 13 residues. Trimming left V 6 bases short and J 9 bases short, with 12 bases between. CDR3 nucleotide sequence: TGTGCCAGCAGAACAGACAGCCCTTCACCCCTCCACTTT. It codes for CASRTDSPSPLHF.